This T cell receptor (beta chain) was observed in a study of blood T cell repertoires in COVID-19 (dated by TCRdb to 2018 to 2020). Concerning the study at large: Samples covering the acute and convalescent phases of COVID-19 were provided by collaborators in the United States, Italy and Spain. Nearly every sample came with metadata listing a de-identified subject ID, COVID-19 status, age in years and sex. The prospective study material was composed of cDNA or gDNA derived from T cells, B-cell-depleted T cells, or PBMCs. The samples were drawn from the first 160 participants of the ongoing ImmuneRACE study and from 1,254 subjects provided by 6 global collaborators. Where available, HLA class I and class II types were obtained from metadata supplied by the sample provider rather than from assay-based typing. The repertoires were released in a freely available public database intended as a resource for research on the immune response to SARS-CoV-2. Deeply sampled blood TCRbeta repertoires from subjects exposed to, actively infected with, or recovered from COVID-19 were included in the dataset. General study outcomes and caveats: How much clinical and demographic metadata was included differed by source and by participant, and the metadata was provided uncurated.

TCRbeta CDR3 regions were amplified from genomic DNA by means of the immunoSEQ Assay, a bias-controlled multiplex PCR. The authors' pipeline ran thus. The number of nucleated cells in each sample was estimated by amplification of reference gene primers within the assay. To quantify the absolute abundance of each unique TCRbeta CDR3 rearrangement, sequence reads were collapsed and filtered. For each sample, productive Simpson clonality was calculated as the square root of Simpson's diversity index over productive rearrangements. The table comes from immuneACCESS by way of TCRdb, which keeps in-frame sequences with V and J called. Part of the clones is missing from these tables; in studies checked, under half for an unresolved V gene and the rest for unknown reasons. That table supplies the V and J calls and clone size; D and trimming were determined from the DNA. This sample holds hundreds of thousands of clones; under 90% were observed only once. The ten largest clones take up 3% to 4% of the sample.

As to this clone: Its antigen is not yet known. Per-nucleotide qualities are absent, and no much larger clonotype sits a single base away.

Participants in the prospective study were enrolled through a virtual design, were aged roughly 18 to 100 years, and lived in roughly 24 United States geographic areas. To assign participants to cohorts, the prospective study relied on clinical history that participants themselves reported in a screening survey and a study questionnaire. Exposed participants had been in contact with someone with a PCR-confirmed or clinician-diagnosed COVID-19 case within 2 weeks of study entry. In the prospective study, whole blood, serum and a nasopharyngeal or oropharyngeal swab were collected from each participant by mobile phlebotomists. Prospective study participants could optionally give additional blood draws and questionnaires over an approximately 2-month period. Prospective study blood samples were shipped either frozen or at room temperature before DNA extraction. The sample taken for sequencing was PBMCs or T cells enriched from blood (not recorded which). This TCR was recovered from a woman between 40 and 55 years old who had been exposed to COVID-19.

CDR3 loop: CASRLAGVLDTQYF. The DNA sequence is given as TGTGCCAGCAGACTAGCGGGGGTTTTAGATACGCAGTATTTT. Rearrangement joined TRBV5-8 to TRBJ2-3, with TRBD2 matching 11 junction bases. At the junction V is shortened by 5 bases and J by 5 bases; bases outside the gene matches: 4. There are 14 amino acids in the CDR3, from cysteine to phenylalanine inclusive. Only CDR3 DNA is held: 42 bases, read in frame from base 1. CDR1 SGHTS and CDR2 YDEGEE are derived from the germline V gene. The CDR3, completed at both ends by the reference TRBV5-8 and TRBJ2-3 genes, gives the full variable domain EAGVTQSPTHLIKTRGQQATLRCSPISGHTSVYWYQQALGLGLQFLLWYDEGEERNRGNFPPRFSGRQFPNYSSELNVNALELEDSALYLCASRLAGVLDTQYFGPGTRLTVL.